Listed below are T cell receptor beta chains from one sample, sequenced in a study of blood T cell repertoires in COVID-19. Profiling relied on immunoSEQ multiplex PCR, and the TCRdb table lists in-frame clones only, not all of them. The sample contains about 39,000 clones, approximately 85% of which appear only once. Specimen: peripheral blood. The origin of the receptors is a man aged 55-75 years with acute or convalescent COVID-19. The CDR3 runs from the conserved cysteine through the conserved F or W. The order of the fields is V gene, D gene, clone size, J gene, CDR3 protein, CDR3 DNA. The D gene is left open where the match is weak. Size is omitted from some rows. Given values are once, few, many or a class for expanded clones.

V gene: TRBV6-6; D gene: -; clone size: -; J gene: TRBJ2-3; CDR3 protein: CASNRVTDTQYF; CDR3 DNA: TGTGCCAGCAACCGGGTCACAGATACGCAGTATTTT
V gene: TRBV19; D gene: -; clone size: once; J gene: TRBJ2-2; CDR3 protein: CASSGTVTGELFF; CDR3 DNA: TGTGCCAGTAGTGGGACTGTAACCGGGGAGCTGTTTTTT
V gene: TRBV27; D gene: TRBD1; clone size: -; J gene: TRBJ2-2; CDR3 protein: CASTRGQGVAGELFF; CDR3 DNA: TGTGCCAGCACGAGGGGGCAGGGGGTAGCCGGGGAGCTGTTTTTT
V gene: TRBV11-3; D gene: TRBD2; clone size: few; J gene: TRBJ2-2; CDR3 protein: CASSFGLASGELFF; CDR3 DNA: TGTGCCAGCAGCTTCGGACTAGCCAGCGGGGAGCTGTTTTTT
V gene: TRBV4-2; D gene: TRBD2; clone size: -; J gene: TRBJ2-3; CDR3 protein: CASSQGSFYRGGEGDTQYF; CDR3 DNA: TGTGCCAGCAGCCAAGGGTCCTTTTATCGCGGGGGGGAGGGAGATACGCAGTATTTT
V gene: TRBV29-1; D gene: TRBD1; clone size: -; J gene: TRBJ2-7; CDR3 protein: CSAHQGAPYEQYF; CDR3 DNA: TGCAGCGCGCACCAGGGGGCACCCTACGAGCAGTACTTC
V gene: TRBV6-6; D gene: -; clone size: -; J gene: TRBJ2-3; CDR3 protein: CASSYSQNTDTQYF; CDR3 DNA: TGTGCCAGCAGTTACTCACAGAACACAGATACGCAGTATTTT
V gene: TRBV5-1; D gene: TRBD1; clone size: -; J gene: TRBJ2-7; CDR3 protein: CASSPAMTGGRYEQYF; CDR3 DNA: TGCGCCAGCAGCCCCGCTATGACAGGGGGAAGGTACGAGCAGTACTTC
V gene: TRBV7-8; D gene: -; clone size: few; J gene: TRBJ2-4; CDR3 protein: CASGRETPNIQYF; CDR3 DNA: TGTGCCAGCGGACGGGAGACGCCTAACATTCAGTACTTC
V gene: TRBV21-1; D gene: -; clone size: -; J gene: TRBJ2-3; CDR3 protein: CASSKTPERVDTDTQYF; CDR3 DNA: TGTGCCAGCAGCAAAACCCCAGAACGGGTTGACACAGATACGCAGTATTTT
V gene: TRBV4-3; D gene: -; clone size: -; J gene: TRBJ2-3; CDR3 protein: CASSQESQLYTDTQYF; CDR3 DNA: TGCGCCAGCAGCCAAGAGTCGCAACTCTACACAGATACGCAGTATTTT
V gene: TRBV2; D gene: -; clone size: -; J gene: TRBJ1-3; CDR3 protein: CASTLPGQRNTIYF; CDR3 DNA: TGTGCCAGCACCCTCCCCGGACAGCGAAACACCATATATTTT
V gene: TRBV19; D gene: -; clone size: -; J gene: TRBJ1-2; CDR3 protein: CASIAVRAGYGYTF; CDR3 DNA: TGTGCCAGTATAGCGGTGAGGGCTGGCTATGGCTACACCTTC
V gene: TRBV9; D gene: -; clone size: -; J gene: TRBJ2-7; CDR3 protein: CASSAQTGTYEQYF; CDR3 DNA: TGTGCCAGCAGCGCCCAGACTGGAACCTACGAGCAGTACTTC
V gene: TRBV18; D gene: TRBD2; clone size: -; J gene: TRBJ2-5; CDR3 protein: CASSPALAGGQETQYF; CDR3 DNA: TGTGCCAGCTCACCGGCACTAGCGGGGGGACAAGAGACCCAGTACTTC
V gene: TRBV7-6; D gene: TRBD2; clone size: -; J gene: TRBJ2-5; CDR3 protein: CASRALAGGAETQYF; CDR3 DNA: TGTGCCAGCAGGGCACTAGCGGGAGGCGCTGAGACCCAGTACTTC
V gene: TRBV11-1; D gene: -; clone size: -; J gene: TRBJ2-2; CDR3 protein: CASSSDIYTGELFF; CDR3 DNA: TGTGCCAGCAGCTCAGACATTTACACCGGGGAGCTGTTTTTT
V gene: TRBV24-1; D gene: -; clone size: -; J gene: TRBJ2-1; CDR3 protein: CATSAAHRVGNEQFF; CDR3 DNA: TGTGCCACCAGCGCCGCCCACAGGGTAGGCAATGAGCAGTTCTTC
V gene: TRBV5-1; D gene: -; clone size: -; J gene: TRBJ2-3; CDR3 protein: CASSFQRGGTDTQYF; CDR3 DNA: TGCGCCAGCAGCTTTCAGAGAGGCGGCACAGATACGCAGTATTTT
V gene: TRBV10-3; D gene: TRBD1; clone size: -; J gene: TRBJ2-7; CDR3 protein: CAISDPRDSLYEQYF; CDR3 DNA: TGTGCCATCAGTGACCCTCGGGACAGCCTTTACGAGCAGTACTTC
V gene: TRBV28; D gene: -; clone size: once; J gene: TRBJ2-1; CDR3 protein: CASSLSAGYNEQFF; CDR3 DNA: TGTGCCAGCAGTTTGTCGGCAGGGTATAATGAGCAGTTCTTC
V gene: TRBV5-1; D gene: TRBD1; clone size: -; J gene: TRBJ1-2; CDR3 protein: CASSPGQDFYGYTF; CDR3 DNA: TGCGCCAGCAGCCCCGGACAGGATTTCTATGGCTACACCTTC
V gene: TRBV27; D gene: -; clone size: -; J gene: TRBJ2-6; CDR3 protein: CASMEGRANVLTF; CDR3 DNA: TGTGCCAGCATGGAGGGAAGGGCCAACGTCCTGACTTTC
V gene: TRBV9; D gene: TRBD2; clone size: -; J gene: TRBJ2-1; CDR3 protein: CASSDLAGPYNEQFF; CDR3 DNA: TGTGCCAGCAGTGACCTAGCGGGACCCTACAATGAGCAGTTCTTC
V gene: TRBV11-2; D gene: -; clone size: -; J gene: TRBJ2-3; CDR3 protein: CASSSHRLRGRTDTQYF; CDR3 DNA: TGTGCCAGCAGCTCCCACCGATTACGGGGAAGGACAGATACGCAGTATTTT
V gene: TRBV10-3; D gene: -; clone size: -; J gene: TRBJ1-2; CDR3 protein: CAIGDYRGYTF; CDR3 DNA: TGTGCCATCGGGGACTACAGGGGCTACACCTTC
V gene: TRBV30; D gene: -; clone size: -; J gene: TRBJ1-6; CDR3 protein: CAWSALGGGSGSPLHF; CDR3 DNA: TGTGCCTGGTCCGCTTTGGGGGGGGGATCAGGTTCACCCCTCCACTTT
V gene: TRBV19; D gene: TRBD1; clone size: once; J gene: TRBJ1-5; CDR3 protein: CASSISLTGKTQPQHF; CDR3 DNA: TGTGCCAGTAGTATTTCGTTGACAGGGAAGACTCAGCCCCAGCATTTT
V gene: TRBV29-1; D gene: -; clone size: once; J gene: TRBJ1-3; CDR3 protein: CSARKGGGGNTIYF; CDR3 DNA: TGCAGCGCCCGCAAGGGTGGGGGCGGAAACACCATATATTTT
V gene: TRBV7-2; D gene: -; clone size: -; J gene: TRBJ1-4; CDR3 protein: CASSLRQGGEKLFF; CDR3 DNA: TGTGCCAGCAGCTTGAGGCAGGGTGGGGAAAAACTGTTTTTT
V gene: TRBV6-1; D gene: -; clone size: -; J gene: TRBJ2-2; CDR3 protein: CASSDQGTGELFF; CDR3 DNA: TGTGCCAGCAGTGATCAGGGGACCGGGGAGCTGTTTTTT
V gene: TRBV28; D gene: -; clone size: -; J gene: TRBJ1-2; CDR3 protein: CASSFRSPPGYTF; CDR3 DNA: TGTGCCAGCAGTTTTAGGAGTCCTCCTGGCTACACCTTC